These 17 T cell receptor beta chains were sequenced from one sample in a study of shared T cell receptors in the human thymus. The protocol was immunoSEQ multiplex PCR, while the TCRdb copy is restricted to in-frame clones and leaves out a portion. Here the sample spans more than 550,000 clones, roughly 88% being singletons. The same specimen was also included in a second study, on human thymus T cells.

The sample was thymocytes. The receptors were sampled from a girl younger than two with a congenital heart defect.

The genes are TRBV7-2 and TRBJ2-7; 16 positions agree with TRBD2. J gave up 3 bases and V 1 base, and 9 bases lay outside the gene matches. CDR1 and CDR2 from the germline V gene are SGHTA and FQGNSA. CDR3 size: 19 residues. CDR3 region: CASSLGGLAGGLHYYEQYF. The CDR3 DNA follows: TGTGCCAGCAGCTTAGGGGGACTAGCGGGGGGGCTACACTACTACGAGCAGTACTTC. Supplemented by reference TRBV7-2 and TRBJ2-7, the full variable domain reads GAGVSQSPSNKVTEKGKDVELRCDPISGHTALYWYRQSLGQGLEFLIYFQGNSAPDKSGLPSDRFSAERTGGSVSTLTIQRTQQEDSAVYLCASSLGGLAGGLHYYEQYFGPGTRLTVT.

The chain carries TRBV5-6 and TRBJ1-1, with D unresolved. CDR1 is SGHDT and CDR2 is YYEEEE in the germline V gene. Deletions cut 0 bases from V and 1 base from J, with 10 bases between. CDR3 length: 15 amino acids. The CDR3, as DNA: TGTGCCAGCAGCTTGGGGCCTTTTAAGAACACTGAAGCTTTCTTT. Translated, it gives CASSLGPFKNTEAFF.

As DNA, the CDR3 is TGTGCCAGTAGTATTACCTCTCACAGGGAGAGGCTCAATCAGCCCCAGCATTTT. Protein: CASSITSHRERLNQPQHF. This chain connects TRBV19 to TRBJ1-5, with D tentatively TRBD1 (6 bases). This CDR3 comprises 18 residues. The V and J ends lost 3 bases and 3 bases respectively, with 21 bases between them. From germline, CDR1 is LNHDA and CDR2 SQIVND (reference sequence).

CDR3 nucleotide sequence: TGCGCCAGCAGCTTGGGCCCGGACAGGCTCCTCTACAATGAGCAGTTCTTC. Translating it yields CASSLGPDRLLYNEQFF. This chain links TRBV5-1 with TRBJ2-1; the match to TRBD1 covers 7 bases. With V trimmed by 0 bases and J by 3 bases, 9 bases remained unmatched. Germline loops: CDR1 SGHRS, CDR2 YFSETQ. CDR3 length equals 17 residues.

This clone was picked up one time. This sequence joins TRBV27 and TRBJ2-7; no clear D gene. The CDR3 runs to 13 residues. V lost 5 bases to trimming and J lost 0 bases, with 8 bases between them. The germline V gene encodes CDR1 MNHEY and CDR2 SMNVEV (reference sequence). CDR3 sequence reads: CASSDNVSYEQYF. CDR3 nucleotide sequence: TGTGCCAGCAGTGACAACGTCTCCTACGAGCAGTACTTC.

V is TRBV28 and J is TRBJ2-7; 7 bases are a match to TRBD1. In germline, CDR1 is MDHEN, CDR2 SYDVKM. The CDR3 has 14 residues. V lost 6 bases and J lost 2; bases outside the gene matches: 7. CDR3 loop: CASRTRDSTYEQYF. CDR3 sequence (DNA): TGTGCCAGCAGGACCCGGGACAGTACCTACGAGCAGTACTTC.

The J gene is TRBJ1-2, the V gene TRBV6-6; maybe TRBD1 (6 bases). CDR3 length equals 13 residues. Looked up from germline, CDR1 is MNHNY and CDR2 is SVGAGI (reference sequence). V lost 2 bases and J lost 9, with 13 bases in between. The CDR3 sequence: CASSYTDRPSYTF. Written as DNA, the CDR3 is TGTGCCAGCAGTTACACCGACAGGCCCAGCTACACCTTC.

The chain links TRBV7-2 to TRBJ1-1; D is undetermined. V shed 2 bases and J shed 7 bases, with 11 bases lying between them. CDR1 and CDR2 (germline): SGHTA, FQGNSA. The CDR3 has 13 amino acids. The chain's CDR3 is CASSLFESYEAFF. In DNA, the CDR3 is TGTGCCAGCAGCTTATTCGAAAGCTATGAAGCTTTCTTT.

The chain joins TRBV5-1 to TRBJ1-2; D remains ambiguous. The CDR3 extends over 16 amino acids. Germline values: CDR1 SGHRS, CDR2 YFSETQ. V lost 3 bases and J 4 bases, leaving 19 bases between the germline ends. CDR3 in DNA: TGCGCCAGCAGCTCTGGCAGAGTCGGCGGTTTCTATGGCTACACCTTC. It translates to CASSSGRVGGFYGYTF.

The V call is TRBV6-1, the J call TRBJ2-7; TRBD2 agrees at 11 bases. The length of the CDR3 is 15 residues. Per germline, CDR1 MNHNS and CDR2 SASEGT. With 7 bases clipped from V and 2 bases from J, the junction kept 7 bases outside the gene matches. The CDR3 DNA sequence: TGTGCCAGCAACCCAGGACTAGCGGGTGCCTACGAGCAGTACTTC. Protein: CASNPGLAGAYEQYF.

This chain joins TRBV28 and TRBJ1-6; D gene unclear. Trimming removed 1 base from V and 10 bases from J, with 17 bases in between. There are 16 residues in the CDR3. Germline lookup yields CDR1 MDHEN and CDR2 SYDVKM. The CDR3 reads CASSLSVTPSWSPLHF. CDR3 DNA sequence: TGTGCCAGCAGTTTATCAGTCACACCTTCCTGGTCACCCCTCCACTTT.

The CDR3 here is CASSFRGDEQYF. CDR3 coding DNA: TGTGCCAGCAGCTTCCGGGGGGACGAGCAGTACTTC. The chain joins TRBV7-6 to TRBJ2-7; 7 bases align to TRBD2. Germline assignment: CDR1 SGHVS and CDR2 FNYEAQ. This CDR3 has 12 residues. The V segment lost 3 bases and the J segment 5 bases; nucleotides outside the gene matches: 1.

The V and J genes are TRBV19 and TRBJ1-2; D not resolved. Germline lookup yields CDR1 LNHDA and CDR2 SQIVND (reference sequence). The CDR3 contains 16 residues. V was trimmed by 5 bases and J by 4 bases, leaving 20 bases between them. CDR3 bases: TGTGCCAGTAGTTGGCAGACACCCACGTCCCTCTATGGCTACACCTTC. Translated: CASSWQTPTSLYGYTF.

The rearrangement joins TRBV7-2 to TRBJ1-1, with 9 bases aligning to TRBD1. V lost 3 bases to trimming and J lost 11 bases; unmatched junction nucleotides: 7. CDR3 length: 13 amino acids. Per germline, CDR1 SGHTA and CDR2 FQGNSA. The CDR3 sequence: CASSFRDRVAAFF. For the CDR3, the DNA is TGTGCCAGCAGCTTCCGGGACAGGGTGGCGGCTTTCTTT.

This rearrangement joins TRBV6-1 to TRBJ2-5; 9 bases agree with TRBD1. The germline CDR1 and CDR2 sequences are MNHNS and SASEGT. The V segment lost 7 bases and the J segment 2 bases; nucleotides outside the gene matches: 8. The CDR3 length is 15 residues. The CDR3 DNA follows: TGTGCCAGCAATTATCAGGACAGGGGACAAGAGACCCAGTACTTC. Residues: CASNYQDRGQETQYF.

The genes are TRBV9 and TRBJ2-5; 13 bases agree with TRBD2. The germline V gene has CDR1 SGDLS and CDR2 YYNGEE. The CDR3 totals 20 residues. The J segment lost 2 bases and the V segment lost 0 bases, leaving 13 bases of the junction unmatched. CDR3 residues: CASSVGRRTSGGRGQETQYF. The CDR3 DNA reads TGTGCCAGCAGCGTAGGAAGACGGACTAGCGGGGGAAGGGGGCAAGAGACCCAGTACTTC.

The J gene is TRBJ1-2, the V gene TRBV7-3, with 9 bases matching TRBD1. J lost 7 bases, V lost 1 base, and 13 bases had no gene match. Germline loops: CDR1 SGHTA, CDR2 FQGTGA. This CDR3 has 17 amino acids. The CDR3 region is CASSLSSSPGQGTGYTF. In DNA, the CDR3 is TGTGCCAGCAGCTTAAGTTCCTCCCCGGGACAGGGAACTGGCTACACCTTC.